This is a list of T cell receptor beta chains from one sample in a study of shared clonotypes between healthy human individuals. The assay was immunoSEQ multiplex PCR, and TCRdb's table has in-frame clones only and misses some. The sample has some 1 million clones, about 77% seen once. Sequenced sample: memory CD4+ T cells sorted from blood. The receptors were sampled from a man aged 18 to 29 in good health. Both conserved end residues are part of each CDR3. The D gene is left open where the match is weak. Only part of the rows carry a size: once, few, many, or a class if the clone is expanded.

j_gene: TRBJ2-2
v_gene: TRBV5-4
abundance: few
d_gene: -
CDR3nt: TGTGCCAGCAGCCTGGGACCGAACACCGGGGAGCTGTTTTTT
CDR3aa: CASSLGPNTGELFF

j_gene: TRBJ1-2
v_gene: TRBV18
abundance: once
d_gene: TRBD1
CDR3nt: TGTGCCAGCTCCCTTAGGGAGGGGGCTGGTGGCTACACCTTC
CDR3aa: CASSLREGAGGYTF

j_gene: TRBJ1-5
v_gene: TRBV5-6
abundance: -
d_gene: -
CDR3nt: TGTGCCAGCAGCCAGGGTCGCTGGCAGCCCCAGCATTTT
CDR3aa: CASSQGRWQPQHF

j_gene: TRBJ1-1
v_gene: TRBV7-2
abundance: -
d_gene: -
CDR3nt: TGTGCCAGCAGCTTAGGGATGGGGGAAGGTGAAGCTTTCTTT
CDR3aa: CASSLGMGEGEAFF

j_gene: TRBJ1-5
v_gene: TRBV30
abundance: -
d_gene: -
CDR3nt: TGTGCCTGGGGTAGGGGCGCCGGCCAGCCCCAGCATTTT
CDR3aa: CAWGRGAGQPQHF

j_gene: TRBJ2-3
v_gene: TRBV4-1
abundance: -
d_gene: TRBD2
CDR3nt: TGCGCCAGCAGCCAAGAGCCAGGGGCTAGCGGGGGGCGGTGGACAGATACGCAGTATTTT
CDR3aa: CASSQEPGASGGRWTDTQYF

j_gene: TRBJ2-3
v_gene: TRBV9
abundance: -
d_gene: TRBD2
CDR3nt: TGTGCCAGCAGCGTAGGGGATAGCGGGGGGGCAACAGATACGCAGTATTTT
CDR3aa: CASSVGDSGGATDTQYF

j_gene: TRBJ2-6
v_gene: TRBV7-2
abundance: once
d_gene: TRBD1
CDR3nt: TGTGCCAGCAGCCCTCAGGGGGCAGGATCAATCTCTGGGGCCAACGTCCTGACTTTC
CDR3aa: CASSPQGAGSISGANVLTF

j_gene: TRBJ2-2
v_gene: TRBV6-1
abundance: -
d_gene: TRBD1
CDR3nt: TGTGCCAGCAGGCTGGGACAGGCGATATCCGGGGAGCTGTTTTTT
CDR3aa: CASRLGQAISGELFF

j_gene: TRBJ1-5
v_gene: TRBV16
abundance: many
d_gene: -
CDR3nt: TGTGCCAGCAGCAATCGGGGGGATAGCAATCAGCCCCAGCATTTT
CDR3aa: CASSNRGDSNQPQHF

j_gene: TRBJ2-7
v_gene: TRBV7-8
abundance: -
d_gene: TRBD1
CDR3nt: TGTGCCAGCAACCACAGGGGGGAACACGAGCAGTACTTC
CDR3aa: CASNHRGEHEQYF

j_gene: TRBJ2-5
v_gene: TRBV27
abundance: -
d_gene: -
CDR3nt: TGTGCCAGCAGTGTCCGGGTTCCGAACCTGAATAAGGAGACCCAGTACTTC
CDR3aa: CASSVRVPNLNKETQYF

j_gene: TRBJ1-2
v_gene: TRBV7-9
abundance: -
d_gene: -
CDR3nt: TGTGCCAGCAGTCGGTTAGGACAGACTGACTATGGCTACACCTTC
CDR3aa: CASSRLGQTDYGYTF

j_gene: TRBJ2-1
v_gene: TRBV5-6
abundance: -
d_gene: TRBD2
CDR3nt: TGTGCCAGCAGCTTGTTCGTGGGAGGGACCTACAATGAGCAGTTCTTC
CDR3aa: CASSLFVGGTYNEQFF

j_gene: TRBJ2-1
v_gene: TRBV9
abundance: -
d_gene: -
CDR3nt: TGTGCCAGCAGCGATTCGACTAGATACAATGAGCAGTTCTTC
CDR3aa: CASSDSTRYNEQFF

j_gene: TRBJ1-6
v_gene: TRBV10-1
abundance: -
d_gene: TRBD1
CDR3nt: TGCGCCAACTTTAGAGTGGACAGGGAGAGCTCCTATAATTCACCCCTCCACTTT
CDR3aa: CANFRVDRESSYNSPLHF

j_gene: TRBJ2-3
v_gene: TRBV5-5
abundance: -
d_gene: -
CDR3nt: TGTGCCAGCAGCTTGAAACCAGATACGCAGTATTTT
CDR3aa: CASSLKPDTQYF

j_gene: TRBJ2-7
v_gene: TRBV2
abundance: -
d_gene: -
CDR3nt: TGTGCCAGCAGTGAAGCGATGGGGGGTGAGCAGTACTTC
CDR3aa: CASSEAMGGEQYF

j_gene: TRBJ2-3
v_gene: TRBV5-1
abundance: -
d_gene: -
CDR3nt: TGCGCCAGCAGCTCCCCCCTTTCCAGGGTAAAAACAGATACGCAGTATTTT
CDR3aa: CASSSPLSRVKTDTQYF

j_gene: TRBJ2-3
v_gene: TRBV5-4
abundance: -
d_gene: -
CDR3nt: TGTGCCAGCAGCTTAAAACAGTCCCATAGCACAGATACGCAGTATTTT
CDR3aa: CASSLKQSHSTDTQYF

j_gene: TRBJ1-5
v_gene: TRBV12-5
abundance: -
d_gene: -
CDR3nt: TGTGCTAGTGGTTTGGGCTGGGAGCCCCAGCATTTT
CDR3aa: CASGLGWEPQHF

j_gene: TRBJ1-3
v_gene: TRBV10-3
abundance: -
d_gene: -
CDR3nt: TGTGCCATCAGTGACAGCTCCGGCTCTGGAAACACCATATATTTT
CDR3aa: CAISDSSGSGNTIYF

j_gene: TRBJ2-3
v_gene: TRBV5-1
abundance: few
d_gene: TRBD1
CDR3nt: TGCGCCAGCAGCCCGGACAGGGGTACGCAGTATTTT
CDR3aa: CASSPDRGTQYF

j_gene: TRBJ2-7
v_gene: TRBV5-1
abundance: -
d_gene: -
CDR3nt: TGCGCCAGCAGCCCCTATGGAGGGCGATTTGCCTACGAGCAGTACTTC
CDR3aa: CASSPYGGRFAYEQYF

j_gene: TRBJ2-5
v_gene: TRBV10-3
abundance: -
d_gene: TRBD2
CDR3nt: TGTGCCATCAGTGAGGGACTAGCGGGGTCCACAGAGACCCAGTACTTC
CDR3aa: CAISEGLAGSTETQYF

j_gene: TRBJ2-2
v_gene: TRBV30
abundance: once
d_gene: -
CDR3nt: TGTGCCTGGACTCCGCCGGTCACCGGGGAGCTGTTTTTT
CDR3aa: CAWTPPVTGELFF

j_gene: TRBJ2-5
v_gene: TRBV6-5
abundance: -
d_gene: TRBD2
CDR3nt: TGTGCCAGCACCAGCGGACTAGCTCATAGGGAGACCCAGTACTTC
CDR3aa: CASTSGLAHRETQYF

j_gene: TRBJ2-5
v_gene: TRBV18
abundance: once
d_gene: -
CDR3nt: TGTGCCAGCTCACCGAGGGCCTTTCCAGAGACCCAGTACTTC
CDR3aa: CASSPRAFPETQYF

j_gene: TRBJ1-5
v_gene: TRBV5-6
abundance: -
d_gene: TRBD1
CDR3nt: TGTGCCAGCAGCTCATTACAGGGGAATCAGCCCCAGCATTTT
CDR3aa: CASSSLQGNQPQHF

j_gene: TRBJ1-2
v_gene: TRBV25-1
abundance: once
d_gene: -
CDR3nt: TGTGCCAGCGGGGGAGGACTCTATGGCTACACCTTC
CDR3aa: CASGGGLYGYTF

j_gene: TRBJ2-1
v_gene: TRBV19
abundance: -
d_gene: -
CDR3nt: TGTGCCAGTAGTATAGGGGCGGGATTGGCGGGGTCCTACAATGAGCAGTTCTTC
CDR3aa: CASSIGAGLAGSYNEQFF

j_gene: TRBJ1-4
v_gene: TRBV2
abundance: few
d_gene: -
CDR3nt: TGTGCCAGCACCCCGCTAGAAAAACTGTTTTTT
CDR3aa: CASTPLEKLFF

j_gene: TRBJ2-7
v_gene: TRBV10-3
abundance: -
d_gene: -
CDR3nt: TGTGCCATCAGTGAGAGCACTAACAGGGTCGGGCAGTACTTC
CDR3aa: CAISESTNRVGQYF

j_gene: TRBJ1-5
v_gene: TRBV28
abundance: -
d_gene: TRBD1
CDR3nt: TGTGCCAGCAGTAGCTCACAGGGGGCGCGGAATCAGCCCCAGCATTTT
CDR3aa: CASSSSQGARNQPQHF

j_gene: TRBJ2-2
v_gene: TRBV7-2
abundance: -
d_gene: TRBD2
CDR3nt: TGTGCCAGCAGTGGACTAGCGGGCACCGGGGAGCTGTTTTTT
CDR3aa: CASSGLAGTGELFF

j_gene: TRBJ2-6
v_gene: TRBV9
abundance: -
d_gene: -
CDR3nt: TGTGCCAGCAGCGTCCGGGGAAGCTCTGGGGCCAACGTCCTGACTTTC
CDR3aa: CASSVRGSSGANVLTF

j_gene: TRBJ1-1
v_gene: TRBV5-1
abundance: -
d_gene: -
CDR3nt: TGCGCCAGCAGGTCAGAAACGAACACTGAAGCTTTCTTT
CDR3aa: CASRSETNTEAFF

j_gene: TRBJ2-3
v_gene: TRBV9
abundance: -
d_gene: TRBD2
CDR3nt: TGTGCCAGCGGGACTAGGGCTAGCACAGATACGCAGTATTTT
CDR3aa: CASGTRASTDTQYF

j_gene: TRBJ2-1
v_gene: TRBV7-9
abundance: -
d_gene: TRBD1
CDR3nt: TGTGCCAGCAGCTTAAGGGGACAGGGGGCCTACAATGAGCAGTTCTTC
CDR3aa: CASSLRGQGAYNEQFF

j_gene: TRBJ1-6
v_gene: TRBV6-1
abundance: -
d_gene: TRBD1
CDR3nt: TGTGCCAGCAGTGGATCCGGGACAGGGAGCACCTATAATTCACCCCTCCACTTT
CDR3aa: CASSGSGTGSTYNSPLHF

j_gene: TRBJ2-7
v_gene: TRBV6-1
abundance: -
d_gene: -
CDR3nt: TGTGCCAGCAGTGCCTGGCCATCCGCCTACGAGCAGTACTTC
CDR3aa: CASSAWPSAYEQYF

j_gene: TRBJ2-2
v_gene: TRBV15
abundance: -
d_gene: -
CDR3nt: TGTGCCACCAGCAGAGATGGGTACAGAGAGGTCACCGGGGAGCTGTTTTTT
CDR3aa: CATSRDGYREVTGELFF

j_gene: TRBJ2-7
v_gene: TRBV19
abundance: -
d_gene: -
CDR3nt: TGTGCCAGTAGTTCGGACAGAAATTTGTACGAGCAGTACTTC
CDR3aa: CASSSDRNLYEQYF

j_gene: TRBJ1-1
v_gene: TRBV5-1
abundance: -
d_gene: -
CDR3nt: TGCGCCAGCAGGTTAGGATTTGGTTCGTCAGCTAACACTGAAGCTTTCTTT
CDR3aa: CASRLGFGSSANTEAFF

j_gene: TRBJ1-1
v_gene: TRBV2
abundance: few
d_gene: -
CDR3nt: TGTGCCAGCGATCTCGACAGAAACACTGAAGCTTTCTTT
CDR3aa: CASDLDRNTEAFF